The 10 T cell receptor beta chains in this list originate from one sample, sequenced in a study of identical twins. TCRdb reprocessed the 5' RACE reads via MiXCR and lists one record per CDR3 protein. The sample has around 670,000 distinct CDR3 sequences; around 6.1% are singletons. Sequencing was performed on naive T cells sorted from blood. The receptors stem from a man younger than 30 in good health.

The genes are TRBV27 and TRBJ2-1, with 13 positions matching TRBD2. CDR1 is MNHEY, CDR2 SMNVEV, per germline (reference sequence). J gave up 6 bases and V 8 bases, and 4 bases lay outside the gene matches. The CDR3 covers 14 residues. For the CDR3, the DNA is TGTGCCAGCGCAACTAGCGGGAGGGGCAATGAGCAGTTCTTC. It codes for CASATSGRGNEQFF.

This clonotype was observed at least ten times. The chain employs TRBV6-1 and TRBJ2-6; maybe TRBD1 (6 bases). Germline assignment: CDR1 MNHNS and CDR2 SASEGT. CDR3 length: 16 residues. Trimming removed 2 bases from V and 2 bases from J, with 10 bases in between. This CDR3 is CASSENRAAGANVLTF. DNA for the CDR3: TGTGCCAGCAGTGAAAACAGGGCTGCTGGGGCCAACGTCCTGACTTTC.

Remarks on this clonotype: One junction end does not reproduce the germline sequence, and a read error may be involved. The CDR3 region is CASSSGGNDGYTF. CDR3 nucleotides: TGTGCCAGCAGCTCGGGGGGTAACGATGGCTACACCTTC. The chain joins TRBV7-9 to TRBJ1-2, with D perhaps TRBD1 (5 bases). The CDR3 sequence is 13 residues long. CDR1 and CDR2 from the germline V gene are SEHNR and FQNEAQ (reference sequence).

This clonotype has a handful of counts. The chain joins TRBV12-3 or TRBV12-4 to TRBJ2-1, with D hard to call. This CDR3 has 15 amino acids. The V gene lost 6 bases and the J gene lost 5 bases, with 17 bases spanning the gap. CDR3 sequence: CASSYTIRADNEQFF. Written as DNA, the CDR3 is TGTGCCAGCAGCTATACAATCCGGGCCGACAATGAGCAGTTCTTC.

This clonotype was observed many times. The genes are TRBV12-3 or TRBV12-4 and TRBJ2-1, with 12 bases lining up with TRBD1. V shed 8 bases and J 6 bases; nucleotides not matched to a gene: 8. This CDR3 contains 15 residues. The CDR3, as DNA: TGTGCCAGCGGAATCGGGACAGGGGGCCCCAATGAGCAGTTCTTC. Protein product: CASGIGTGGPNEQFF.

The sample holds many counts of this clonotype. J is TRBJ2-3 and V is TRBV28; 14 bases align to TRBD2. CDR3 size: 17 residues. CDR1 is MDHEN and CDR2 is SYDVKM in the germline V gene. Trimming at V came to 6 bases and at J to 5 bases, leaving 10 bases not matched to a gene. DNA for the CDR3: TGTGCCAGCAGCTTTATTCCGGGACTAGCGGGAGAAGATACGCAGTATTTT. Translated: CASSFIPGLAGEDTQYF.

This clonotype has more than one count but fewer than ten. The chain has TRBV7-3 and TRBJ2-5; 7 nucleotides line up with TRBD2. CDR3 length equals 15 residues. Unmatched junction bases numbered 5, after V lost 1 base and J lost 3 bases. Germline V lookup: CDR1 SGHTA, CDR2 FQGTGA. This CDR3 reads CASSLIGGGEETQYF. The CDR3 DNA reads TGTGCCAGCAGCTTAATTGGGGGGGGAGAAGAGACCCAGTACTTC. Full variable domain (rest looked up from reference TRBV7-3 and TRBJ2-5): GAGVSQTPSNKVTEKGKYVELRCDPISGHTALYWYRQSLGQGPEFLIYFQGTGAADDSGLPNDRFFAVRPEGSVSTLKIQRTERGDSAVYLCASSLIGGGEETQYFGPGTRLLVL.

This clonotype was seen a few times. CDR3 amino acids: CSVRGQDSSYEQYF. The DNA for the CDR3 is TGCAGCGTTAGAGGACAGGATAGCTCCTACGAGCAGTACTTC. The J gene is TRBJ2-7, the V gene TRBV29-1; 7 bases map to TRBD1. The CDR3 is 14 amino acids. Germline CDR1 is SQVTM and CDR2 is ANQGSEA. V was clipped by 5 bases and J by 0 bases; unmatched bases: 7.

This clonotype came up a few times. The chain employs TRBV5-5 and TRBJ1-4; D call uncertain. Germline values: CDR1 SGHKS, CDR2 YYEKEE (reference sequence). The CDR3 extends over 16 amino acids. Trimming removed 1 base from V and 7 bases from J, with 17 bases in between. CDR3 sequence (DNA): TGTGCCAGCAGCTTGCGGGCGACACGGGAGGGTGAAAAACTGTTTTTT. It specifies CASSLRATREGEKLFF.

There are a few counts of this clonotype. The chain uses TRBV7-9 and TRBJ2-3; 12 bases agree with TRBD2. With V trimmed by 5 bases and J by 3 bases, 6 bases remained unmatched. Germline CDR1 is SEHNR and CDR2 is FQNEAQ (reference sequence). The CDR3 runs 16 residues. The CDR3 reads CASSATSGSWTDTQYF. Written as DNA, the CDR3 is TGTGCCAGCAGCGCGACTAGCGGGAGTTGGACAGATACGCAGTATTTT.